This entry lists 28 T cell receptor beta chains sequenced from one sample in a study of tumor-infiltrating lymphocytes in localized non-small cell lung cancer. The table came from immunoSEQ multiplex PCR; TCRdb's copy has only in-frame clones and leaves some out. The table lists 15,000 to 20,000 clones, roughly 79% of them singletons. The sample was lung tumor tissue. The receptors shown here come from a human donor with non-small cell lung cancer.

This chain connects TRBV6-6 to TRBJ2-1; a possible D gene is TRBD1 (6 bases). Germline V CDR1 and CDR2: MNHNY, SVGAGI (reference sequence). V shed 6 bases and J shed 10 bases, with 16 bases lying between them. The CDR3 has 13 residues. CDR3 sequence (DNA): TGTGCCAGCAGCCTGGACAGTGTTGGGGAGCAGTTCTTC. Translating it yields CASSLDSVGEQFF.

The chain is built from TRBV27 and TRBJ2-7; 10 bases fit TRBD1. The germline CDR1 and CDR2 sequences are MNHEY and SMNVEV (reference sequence). Unmatched junction bases numbered 5, after V lost 4 bases and J lost 5 bases. The CDR3 contains 14 residues. The CDR3 bases are TGTGCCAGCAGTTACCGGGACAGGGGAAACGAGCAGTACTTC. It codes for CASSYRDRGNEQYF.

The chain recombines TRBV25-1 with TRBJ1-3; D remains unclear. Looked up from germline, CDR1 is MGHDK and CDR2 is SYGVNS. Trimming stripped 11 bases from V and 3 bases from J, with 11 bases between. The CDR3 is 12 amino acids. The CDR3 here is CAAQSYGNTIYF. Written as DNA, the CDR3 is TGTGCCGCCCAATCTTATGGAAACACCATATATTTT.

V usage is TRBV6-6 and J usage is TRBJ1-3; tentatively, D is TRBD1 (5 bases). The V gene's germline CDR1 is MNHNY and CDR2 SVGAGI (reference sequence). V shed 10 bases and J shed 0 bases, with 13 bases lying between them. The CDR3 totals 14 residues. The CDR3 nucleotides are TGTGCCATCGCTGACAGCTACTCTGGAAACACCATATATTTT. Translating gives CAIADSYSGNTIYF.

This chain uses TRBV19 with TRBJ2-7, with 7 positions matching TRBD1. V was pared by 5 bases and J by 0 bases, with 7 bases of the junction left unmatched. Germline loops: CDR1 LNHDA, CDR2 SQIVND (reference sequence). The CDR3 runs to 15 residues. The CDR3 bases are TGTGCCAGTAGTCTAGGGGGCCTTAGCTCCTACGAGCAGTACTTC. Amino acid sequence: CASSLGGLSSYEQYF.

The rearrangement links TRBV27 to TRBJ1-2; no firm D call. Germline V CDR1 and CDR2: MNHEY, SMNVEV (reference sequence). Trimming pared 6 bases from V and 8 bases from J, leaving 19 bases between. The CDR3 loop spans 14 amino acids. For the CDR3, the DNA is TGTGCCAGCAGCCGTGGGTCGTCCCTAGGGGGCTACACCTTC. Translation gives CASSRGSSLGGYTF.

The chain uses TRBV5-5 and TRBJ2-1, with D unresolved. CDR1 is SGHKS and CDR2 is YYEKEE in the germline V gene (reference sequence). The V and J ends lost 7 bases and 7 bases respectively, with 12 bases between them. This CDR3 has 12 residues. CDR3 DNA sequence: TGTGCCAGCGATATAAAAAGGAATGAGCAGTTCTTC. This sequence encodes CASDIKRNEQFF. Based on the CDR3 plus reference TRBV5-5 and TRBJ2-1, the full variable domain is DAGVTQSPTHLIKTRGQQVTLRCSPISGHKSVSWYQQVLGQGPQFIFQYYEKEERGRGNFPDRFSARQFPNYSSELNVNALLLGDSALYLCASDIKRNEQFFGPGTRLTVL.

This clone has a single count. V usage is TRBV9 and J usage is TRBJ2-7, with D unclear. Germline loops: CDR1 SGDLS, CDR2 YYNGEE. Trimming removed 2 bases at V and 4 bases at J, with 13 bases between. The CDR3 consists of 14 residues. CDR3: CASSVIPEPYEQYF. In DNA, the CDR3 is TGTGCCAGCAGCGTTATCCCCGAACCTTACGAGCAGTACTTC.

The V call is TRBV9, the J call TRBJ2-3, with a possible D match to TRBD1 (5 bases). CDR1 is SGDLS, CDR2 YYNGEE, per germline. The germline V and J ends were trimmed by 0 bases and 3 bases, with 14 bases remaining between them. This CDR3 has 16 amino acids. The CDR3: CASSVEGARSTDTQYF. The CDR3, as DNA: TGTGCCAGCAGCGTAGAAGGGGCTAGATCGACAGATACGCAGTATTTT.

The chain links TRBV27 to TRBJ2-1, with 10 bases identical to TRBD1. With V trimmed by 4 bases and J by 3 bases, 0 bases remained unmatched. CDR3 size: 14 residues. Germline V lookup: CDR1 MNHEY, CDR2 SMNVEV (reference sequence). In DNA form, the CDR3 reads TGTGCCAGCAGTTGGACAGGGGGCTACAATGAGCAGTTCTTC. Its translation is CASSWTGGYNEQFF.

The chain carries TRBV10-3 and TRBJ1-2; D gene ambiguous. The CDR3 totals 14 residues. The V gene lost 0 bases and the J gene lost 0 bases, with 5 bases spanning the gap. Germline V gene data show CDR1 as ENHRY and CDR2 as SYGVKD. CDR3 loop: CAISESTTNYGYTF. The CDR3 DNA follows: TGTGCCATCAGTGAGTCAACCACTAACTATGGCTACACCTTC.

This clone was picked up a small number of times. The chain is built from TRBV27 and TRBJ2-3; possible D gene TRBD2, 5 bases. This CDR3 spans 15 amino acids. Per germline, CDR1 MNHEY and CDR2 SMNVEV (reference sequence). Trimming cost V 0 bases and J 1 base, with 8 bases left between them. Here the CDR3 reads CASSLSARGTDTQYF. The CDR3 nucleotides read TGTGCCAGCAGTTTATCTGCGCGGGGCACAGATACGCAGTATTTT.

DNA of the CDR3: TGTGCCAGCAGCAGGGGACAGGGGGAGACCCAGTACTTC. It yields the protein CASSRGQGETQYF. This chain joins TRBV7-9 and TRBJ2-5, with 10 bases lining up with TRBD1. Germline CDR1 SEHNR, CDR2 FQNEAQ (reference sequence). The trim removed 5 bases at V and 5 bases at J, leaving 2 bases unmatched. The CDR3 extends over 13 amino acids.

This sequence joins TRBV11-2 and TRBJ2-6; TRBD2 matches 7 bases. J was trimmed by 0 bases and V by 0 bases; bases with no gene match: 8. The CDR3 is 19 amino acids. CDR1 and CDR2 (germline): SGHAT, FQNNGV. Here the CDR3 reads CASSLDPGGLISGANVLTF. For the CDR3, the DNA is TGTGCCAGCAGCTTAGATCCGGGGGGACTTATCTCTGGGGCCAACGTCCTGACTTTC.

This rearrangement joins TRBV19 to TRBJ2-3; 10 nucleotides agree with TRBD2. Germline loops: CDR1 LNHDA, CDR2 SQIVND (reference sequence). The CDR3 totals 17 residues. Losses at the gene ends were 4 bases for V and 3 bases for J; bases not matched to a gene: 10. CDR3 in DNA: TGTGCCAGTAGTACATTAGCGGGGGGCGGGACTACAGATACGCAGTATTTT. It encodes CASSTLAGGGTTDTQYF. The variable domain in full, completed from reference TRBV19 and TRBJ2-3, reads DGGITQSPKYLFRKEGQNVTLSCEQNLNHDAMYWYRQDPGQGLRLIYYSQIVNDFQKGDIAEGYSVSREKKESFPLTVTSAQKNPTAFYLCASSTLAGGGTTDTQYFGPGTRLTVL.

This clone came up a few times. This rearrangement joins TRBV6-4 to TRBJ2-3; 9 nucleotides agree with TRBD2. The CDR3 is made up of 14 amino acids. J was trimmed by 6 bases and V by 3 bases; bases with no gene match: 4. From germline, CDR1 is MRHNA and CDR2 SNTAGT. Here the CDR3 reads CASSEGLAGDTQYF. CDR3 nucleotides: TGTGCCAGCAGTGAAGGGCTAGCGGGGGATACGCAGTATTTT.

The chain joins TRBV16 to TRBJ2-7; 8 bases map to TRBD2. V lost 8 bases and J lost 4; bases outside the gene matches: 10. The CDR3 is 14 amino acids. The germline CDR1 and CDR2 sequences are KGHSY and FQNENV. The CDR3 region is CASGISGKRYEQYF. CDR3 bases: TGTGCCAGCGGCATTAGCGGGAAACGATACGAGCAGTACTTC. Full variable domain (missing parts from reference TRBV16 and TRBJ2-7): GEEVAQTPKHLVRGEGQKAKLYCAPIKGHSYVFWYQQVLKNEFKFLISFQNENVFDETGMPKERFSAKCLPNSPCSLEIQATKLEDSAVYFCASGISGKRYEQYFGPGTRLTVT.

The rearrangement uses TRBV2 and TRBJ2-1, with no clear D. CDR3 length equals 11 residues. CDR1 is SNHLY, CDR2 FYNNEI, per germline. Trimming took 3 bases from V and 9 from J, leaving 6 bases between them. The CDR3 reads CASSEWGEQFF. The CDR3 DNA reads as TGTGCCAGCAGTGAGTGGGGTGAGCAGTTCTTC.

The V and J genes are TRBV19 and TRBJ2-2; 10 bases are shared with TRBD2. This CDR3 comprises 15 residues. Per germline, CDR1 LNHDA and CDR2 SQIVND (reference sequence). Trimming at V came to 4 bases and at J to 6 bases, leaving 5 bases not matched to a gene. The CDR3 coding sequence is TGTGCCAGTAGTAATCAGCGGGAGGGACCCGGGGAGCTGTTTTTT. The encoded protein is CASSNQREGPGELFF.

The rearrangement joins TRBV11-2 to TRBJ1-1, with D perhaps TRBD1 (6 bases). With 4 bases removed from V and 11 bases from J, the gap between germline ends came to 20 bases. CDR1 and CDR2 from the germline V gene are SGHAT and FQNNGV. The CDR3 runs to 14 residues. CDR3 region: CASSSFTRQAGAFF. The CDR3 DNA sequence: TGTGCCAGCAGCTCCTTCACCCGACAGGCCGGGGCTTTCTTT.

The rearrangement links TRBV29-1 to TRBJ2-7; D uncertain. Trimming took off 6 bases at V and 5 bases at J, with 14 bases between the two ends. Per the germline V gene, CDR1 is SQVTM and CDR2 is ANQGSEA. The CDR3 totals 12 residues. The DNA for the CDR3 is TGCAGCGTCGCCCAGTCTAATAACGAGCAGTACTTC. Encoded protein: CSVAQSNNEQYF.

V is TRBV2 and J is TRBJ2-3; D might be TRBD2 (6 bases). Germline V gene data show CDR1 as SNHLY and CDR2 as FYNNEI. The CDR3 sequence is 16 residues long. Trimming shortened V by 7 bases and J by 6 bases, and 23 bases separated the two germline ends. The CDR3 DNA is TGTGCCAGCACTACCGGAGGAGGGGCGCTGGGGGATACGCAGTATTTT. This encodes CASTTGGGALGDTQYF.

The chain links TRBV7-2 to TRBJ2-3, with 8 nucleotides matching TRBD1. The J segment lost 0 bases and the V segment lost 1 base, leaving 3 bases of the junction unmatched. This CDR3 comprises 16 residues. CDR1 is SGHTA, CDR2 FQGNSA, per germline. The CDR3 bases are TGTGCCAGCAGCTTAGAGACAGGGGTGAGCACAGATACGCAGTATTTT. Its protein is CASSLETGVSTDTQYF. Combining the CDR3 with reference TRBV7-2 and TRBJ2-3 gives the whole variable domain GAGVSQSPSNKVTEKGKDVELRCDPISGHTALYWYRQSLGQGLEFLIYFQGNSAPDKSGLPSDRFSAERTGGSVSTLTIQRTQQEDSAVYLCASSLETGVSTDTQYFGPGTRLTVL.

V is TRBV25-1 and J is TRBJ1-1; TRBD1 aligns across 7 bases. V gave up 4 bases and J gave up 6 bases; unmatched junction bases: 5. The CDR3 spans 13 residues. Germline CDR1 and CDR2: MGHDK and SYGVNS. CDR3 sequence: CASSVTGVSEAFF. The CDR3 DNA follows: TGTGCCAGCAGTGTTACAGGGGTTTCTGAAGCTTTCTTT.

The rearrangement links TRBV7-2 to TRBJ2-7; D gene uncertain. Trimming stripped 5 bases from V and 3 bases from J, with 17 bases between. Germline V gene sequence: CDR1 SGHTA, CDR2 FQGNSA. The CDR3 has 15 residues. CDR3 protein: CASSPDLGRYYEQYF. CDR3 coding DNA: TGTGCCAGCAGCCCAGACCTTGGTAGGTACTACGAGCAGTACTTC.

The V call is TRBV5-1, the J call TRBJ2-3, with TRBD1 matching 10 bases. The J segment lost 3 bases and the V segment lost 4 bases, leaving 8 bases of the junction unmatched. The CDR3 runs to 16 residues. Germline V gene lookup returns CDR1 SGHRS and CDR2 YFSETQ. CDR3 sequence: CASSPTDRGNTDTQYF. In DNA form, the CDR3 reads TGCGCCAGCAGCCCGACGGACAGGGGGAATACAGATACGCAGTATTTT.

The chain uses TRBV6-1 and TRBJ2-3, with 15 bases aligning to TRBD2. The CDR3 length is 15 residues. V dropped 4 bases and J dropped 4; count of bases not matched to a gene: 0. Germline V gene sequence: CDR1 MNHNS, CDR2 SASEGT. The CDR3 sequence: CASSGTSGGADTQYF. The CDR3 DNA sequence: TGTGCCAGCAGTGGGACTAGCGGGGGGGCAGATACGCAGTATTTT.

V and J are TRBV19 and TRBJ2-3, with 9 bases matching TRBD2. V lost 3 bases, J lost 3 bases, and 7 bases stayed unmatched. The CDR3 is made up of 16 amino acids. CDR1 and CDR2 from the germline V gene are LNHDA and SQIVND (reference sequence). The CDR3 loop reads CASSMGKRGVTDTQYF. CDR3 DNA: TGTGCCAGTAGTATGGGGAAGCGGGGGGTGACAGATACGCAGTATTTT.